Each of the 13 T cell receptor beta chains below was sequenced from the same sample in a study of blood T cell repertoires in COVID-19. Sequencing was performed with immunoSEQ multiplex PCR; in TCRdb, only in-frame clones are kept and a portion is missing. The sample includes 180,000 or so clones, more than 75% of them seen just once. Source material: PBMCs or T cells enriched from blood (not recorded which). These receptors came from a man aged 35 to 55 with acute COVID-19.

J is TRBJ1-1 and V is TRBV3-1 (or the pseudogene TRBV3-2); no reliable D call. The germline V and J ends were trimmed by 3 bases and 0 bases, with 8 bases remaining between them. From germline, CDR1 is LGHDT and CDR2 YNNKEL (reference sequence). CDR3 length: 14 amino acids. The chain's CDR3 is CASSQGVLNTEAFF. CDR3 coding DNA: TGTGCCAGCAGCCAGGGAGTTCTGAACACTGAAGCTTTCTTT.

The chain couples TRBV3-1 (or the pseudogene TRBV3-2) to TRBJ2-3; maybe TRBD1 (7 bases). CDR3 length equals 17 residues. In germline, CDR1 is LGHDT, CDR2 YNNKEL (reference sequence). Trimming removed 2 bases at V and 2 bases at J, with 17 bases between. The CDR3: CASSQTPGGRSTDTQYF. CDR3 in DNA: TGTGCCAGCAGCCAAACCCCAGGGGGGCGATCCACAGATACGCAGTATTTT.

This clone appeared a single time. The rearrangement uses TRBV5-1 and TRBJ2-5, with 7 bases matching TRBD2. V was clipped by 2 bases and J by 5 bases; unmatched bases: 9. The CDR3 extends over 15 amino acids. Germline CDR1 SGHRS, CDR2 YFSETQ. CDR3 protein: CASSLIAGSGETQYF. The CDR3 nucleotides are TGCGCCAGCAGCTTAATAGCGGGTTCGGGGGAGACCCAGTACTTC.

V gene TRBV7-3 combines with J gene TRBJ2-7; the D gene is possibly TRBD1 (6 bases). The CDR3 is 13 amino acids. The germline gives CDR1 SGHTA, CDR2 FQGTGA. The V and J ends lost 1 base and 6 bases respectively, with 10 bases between them. The CDR3 bases are TGTGCCAGCAGCTTAAAGGGGACAAGCGAGCAGTACTTC. As protein: CASSLKGTSEQYF.

The chain recombines TRBV19 with TRBJ2-5; the match to TRBD1 covers 11 bases. The CDR3 consists of 15 residues. After removal of 5 bases from V and 5 bases from J, the junction contained 7 bases not matched to a gene. The germline V gene encodes CDR1 LNHDA and CDR2 SQIVND (reference sequence). DNA for the CDR3: TGTGCCAGTAGTGTCGGACAGGGGGCCTGGGAGACCCAGTACTTC. This gives the protein CASSVGQGAWETQYF.

The CDR3 nucleotides read TGTGCCAGCAGCTGGACAGGGGCCGACGGGGAGCTGTTTTTT. Encoded protein: CASSWTGADGELFF. This chain connects TRBV7-3 to TRBJ2-2, with 9 bases identical to TRBD1. CDR1 is SGHTA, CDR2 FQGTGA, per germline. The trim removed 4 bases at V and 7 bases at J, leaving 4 bases unmatched. This CDR3 region has 14 residues.

The CDR3 nucleotides read TGTGCCAGCAGCTCCTCTAGCGGGAGGGGCAATGAGCAGTTCTTC. Its translation: CASSSSSGRGNEQFF. The chain has TRBV7-3 and TRBJ2-1; TRBD2 agrees at 12 bases. V shed 4 bases, J shed 6 bases, and the junction held 4 bases outside the gene matches. CDR3 length equals 15 residues. Germline loops: CDR1 SGHTA, CDR2 FQGTGA.

This rearrangement joins TRBV3-1 (or the pseudogene TRBV3-2) to TRBJ1-5; D remains ambiguous. V was shortened by 1 base and J by 6 bases, with 4 bases between the two germline ends. Germline CDR1 is LGHDT and CDR2 is YNNKEL (reference sequence). CDR3 size: 12 residues. The CDR3 DNA reads as TGTGCCAGCAGCCAAGGGAGTCAGCCCCAGCATTTT. It specifies CASSQGSQPQHF.

The chain combines TRBV29-1 with TRBJ2-5, with TRBD1 matching over 7 bases. Germline CDR1 reads SQVTM; CDR2 reads ANQGSEA. V dropped 8 bases and J dropped 1; count of bases not matched to a gene: 10. CDR3 length: 14 amino acids. DNA for the CDR3: TGCAGCACCTCCGGGGCAGGGGGCCAAGAGACCCAGTACTTC. This sequence encodes CSTSGAGGQETQYF.

The chain carries TRBV5-1 and TRBJ2-7; TRBD1 matches 7 bases. Trimming cost V 6 bases and J 2 bases; bases outside gene matches: 14. This CDR3 region has 16 residues. Germline assignment: CDR1 SGHRS and CDR2 YFSETQ. The CDR3 nucleotides are TGCGCCAGCACGTTAAACAGGGGTCCCGGCCCCTACGAGCAGTACTTC. Protein product: CASTLNRGPGPYEQYF.

This chain connects TRBV24-1 to TRBJ2-2; weak D call: TRBD1 (6 bases). CDR3 length: 15 amino acids. Germline CDR1 reads KGHDR; CDR2 reads SFDVKD. Trimming took 4 bases from V and 3 from J, leaving 11 bases between them. The CDR3 nucleotides are TGTGCCACCAGTGAGGGTCAGGGGCACACCGGGGAGCTGTTTTTT. Encoded protein: CATSEGQGHTGELFF.

This clone has just one count. The chain combines TRBV19 with TRBJ1-5; D perhaps matches TRBD1 (5 bases). V was shortened by 3 bases and J by 3 bases, with 9 bases between the two germline ends. This CDR3 has 14 amino acids. Germline V CDR1 and CDR2: LNHDA, SQIVND (reference sequence). The CDR3: CASSMMGPNQPQHF. CDR3 in DNA: TGTGCCAGTAGTATGATGGGGCCCAATCAGCCCCAGCATTTT.

The rearrangement uses TRBV5-5 and TRBJ2-3; TRBD2 matches at 9 bases. The CDR3 sequence is 17 residues long. V was pared by 0 bases and J by 4 bases, with 9 bases of the junction left unmatched. Germline CDR1 reads SGHKS; CDR2 reads YYEKEE (reference sequence). CDR3 coding DNA: TGTGCCAGCAGCTTGGCCATGGGCGGGAGGGTCGCAGATACGCAGTATTTT. Translated, it gives CASSLAMGGRVADTQYF.